This T cell receptor beta chain was recovered during a study of regulatory T cells in long-lasting Graves disease. Whole-study findings and limits: The work looked only at peripheral blood and did not look at thyroid tissue.

As for time point: newly diagnosed GD, antithyroid drugs for less than 3 months. Preparation of the TCR library used RNA extracted from PBMCs. The CDR3 is made up of 15 amino acids. V gave up 5 bases and J gave up 4 bases, with 15 bases separating them. The germline gives CDR1 SSHAT, CDR2 FNYEAQ (reference sequence). Arm-PCR of CDR3 regions with iRepertoire HTBI primers generated TCR beta libraries. Using its own MiXCR run on the multiplex PCR reads, TCRdb lists one record per CDR3 protein. Of 400,000 to 450,000 distinct CDR3 sequences listed, approximately 16% were seen once; the top ten hold approximately 12%. This clonotype appeared many times. Its antigen is unknown. The same sample was also used in a study of T cells in Graves' hyperthyroidism and ophthalmopathy. Per that paper: A lack of ophthalmopathy progression within 18 months defined stable Graves' hyperthyroidism.

The TCR originated in a woman in her 30s with Graves disease. The sample consisted of peripheral blood mononuclear cells (PBMCs), taken at new diagnosis, from a patient treated with antithyroid drugs. The chain carries TRBV7-7 and TRBJ2-1; tentative D call: TRBD2 (6 bases). The CDR3 DNA reads TGTGCCAGCAGCCCAGGTGGGGGGAATTACAATGAGCAGTTCTTC. Translating it yields CASSPGGGNYNEQFF.